Listed below are T cell receptor beta chains from one sample, sequenced in a study of T cells after yellow fever vaccination. TCRdb processed the 5' RACE reads anew with MiXCR; each CDR3 protein has one entry. The sample gives approximately 160,000 distinct CDR3 sequences, approximately 9.9% of which show up once; roughly a third is in the top ten. The material was CD8+ T cells sorted from PBMCs, obtained 45 days after the yellow fever booster vaccination. The receptors originated from a man aged 18 to 30 who received the YFV17D yellow fever vaccine. The CDR3 runs from the conserved cysteine through the conserved F or W. Each record gives: J gene, clone size, V gene, CDR3 length, D gene, CDR3 protein, CDR3 DNA. A D gene is named only where the DNA matches it firmly. The listing skips clone size in some rows; elsewhere it reads once, few, many or a size class.

TRBJ2-7,-,TRBV12-3/TRBV12-4,11,-,CASSWNYEQYF,TGTGCCAGCAGCTGGAACTACGAGCAGTACTTC
TRBJ2-5,-,TRBV7-6,13,-,CAITPGIDETQYF,TGTGCCATCACCCCAGGGATCGATGAGACCCAGTACTTC
TRBJ1-1,few,TRBV12-5,15,-,CASGLNRVRGAKAFF,TGTGCTAGTGGTTTGAATAGGGTTCGGGGGGCAAAAGCTTTCTTT
TRBJ1-2,few,TRBV25-1,15,-,CASSETEDLNYGYTF,TGTGCCAGCAGTGAGACCGAGGACCTGAACTATGGCTACACCTTC
TRBJ2-7,-,TRBV6-2/TRBV6-3,16,-,CASSYGYQQGSYEQYF,TGTGCCAGCAGTTACGGGTACCAACAGGGTTCCTACGAGCAGTACTTC
TRBJ2-7,few,TRBV27,13,TRBD1,CASSLGQGSEQYF,TGTGCCAGCAGTCTGGGACAGGGATCCGAGCAGTACTTC
TRBJ1-1,few,TRBV6-6,14,TRBD1,CASIPPGTGVEAFF,TGTGCCAGCATCCCCCCCGGGACAGGAGTTGAAGCTTTCTTT
TRBJ2-3,-,TRBV28,13,-,CAIEASLLGGQYF,TGTGCCATCGAGGCAAGCTTGCTTGGGGGGCAGTATTTT
TRBJ1-2,few,TRBV6-2/TRBV6-3,14,-,CASRGWTSKQGSTF,TGTGCCAGCAGAGGCTGGACATCGAAGCAAGGGAGCACCTTC
TRBJ1-4,-,TRBV4-3,16,-,CASSQAFLGSDEKLFF,TGCGCCAGCAGCCAAGCCTTTCTGGGGTCGGATGAAAAACTGTTTTTT
TRBJ1-2,-,TRBV6-5,13,TRBD1,CASSATGVDGYTF,TGTGCCAGCAGTGCCACAGGGGTGGATGGCTACACCTTC
TRBJ1-1,-,TRBV4-3,14,TRBD1,CASSQGQGRTEAFF,TGCGCCAGCAGCCAGGGACAGGGGCGGACTGAAGCTTTCTTT
TRBJ1-5,-,TRBV27,15,-,CASSAGDIGNQPQHF,TGTGCCAGCAGTGCGGGAGACATTGGCAATCAGCCCCAGCATTTT
TRBJ1-1,few,TRBV19,14,-,CASSNPEGNTEAFF,TGTGCCAGTAGTAATCCCGAGGGGAACACTGAAGCTTTCTTT
TRBJ2-5,many,TRBV12-3/TRBV12-4,14,-,CASRQDRYQETQYF,TGTGCCAGCAGGCAAGACAGGTACCAAGAGACCCAGTACTTC
TRBJ1-5,-,TRBV7-8,15,-,CASSLISGINQPQHF,TGTGCCAGCAGCTTAATTTCAGGGATCAATCAGCCCCAGCATTTT
TRBJ1-2,few,TRBV9,16,-,CASSPSVGQGYYGYTF,TGTGCCAGCAGCCCAAGCGTCGGGCAGGGTTACTATGGCTACACCTTC
TRBJ2-3,few,TRBV5-1,13,-,CASSFRLADTQYF,TGCGCCAGCAGCTTCCGACTAGCAGATACGCAGTATTTT
TRBJ1-2,few,TRBV18,14,-,CASPTDGANYGYTF,TGTGCCAGCCCTACTGACGGTGCTAACTATGGCTACACCTTC
TRBJ1-6,few,TRBV4-3,19,TRBD1,CASSQSRLGTGGYNSPLHF,TGCGCCAGCAGCCAGTCGAGGCTCGGGACAGGGGGTTATAATTCACCCCTCCACTTT
TRBJ2-1,-,TRBV5-6,12,-,CASSLGGYEQFF,TGTGCCAGCAGCTTGGGAGGGTATGAGCAGTTCTTC
TRBJ1-5,few,TRBV19,15,-,CASSIVFRGSQPQHF,TGTGCCAGTAGTATAGTTTTCAGGGGATCACAGCCCCAGCATTTT
TRBJ2-2,few,TRBV28,16,-,CASSLRSISNTGELFF,TGTGCCAGCAGTTTAAGGTCTATCTCGAACACCGGGGAGCTGTTTTTT
TRBJ1-5,few,TRBV4-2,16,-,CASSPEVGNSNQPQHF,TGTGCCAGCAGCCCAGAAGTCGGCAATAGCAATCAGCCCCAGCATTTT
TRBJ2-7,-,TRBV5-1,16,TRBD1,CASSTGQVTSSYEQYF,TGCGCCAGCAGCACGGGACAGGTGACAAGCTCCTACGAGCAGTACTTC
TRBJ1-6,-,TRBV7-8,14,TRBD1,CASKPQGDNSPLHF,TGTGCCAGCAAGCCGCAGGGGGATAATTCACCCCTCCACTTT
TRBJ1-1,few,TRBV19,15,-,CASSMSARGDTEAFF,TGTGCCAGTAGTATGTCGGCCAGGGGTGACACTGAAGCTTTCTTT
TRBJ2-7,few,TRBV4-1,15,TRBD1,CASSQGDRGLDEQYF,TGCGCCAGCAGCCAAGGTGACAGGGGGCTAGACGAGCAGTACTTC